Sequencing of this TCR beta chain was carried out in a study of T cells in Graves' hyperthyroidism and ophthalmopathy. Study details: The authors collected peripheral blood at initial diagnosis, before any treatment. Study findings and constraints: In the blood, most expanded thyroid clonotypes above 0.001 appeared as well. Ophthalmopathy, as predicted by the model, came a median approximately 6.5 months after the prediction.

Germline CDR1 and CDR2: SGHNT and YENEEA. J was trimmed by 13 bases and V by 4 bases; bases with no gene match: 8. The length of the CDR3 is 12 residues. This clonotype has ten or more counts. The antigen is undetermined. Amplified TCR beta CDR3 regions came from RNA transcripts. HTBI primers were used for first-round RT-PCR of the TCR CDR3. From the multiplex PCR reads, TCRdb called clonotypes with MiXCR, one entry per CDR3 protein. The sample includes about 710,000 distinct CDR3 sequences, roughly 17% of them seen just once. Patients aged 18 to 65 had newly diagnosed hyperthyroidism lasting under 2 months.

Sequencing used blood. The J gene is TRBJ2-3, the V gene TRBV11-3, with 7 bases fitting TRBD1. The source is a man between 18 and 29 years old with Graves' hyperthyroidism. CDR3 sequence reads: CASSWAGTAKYF. Here the CDR3 DNA reads TGTGCCAGCAGCTGGGCCGGGACAGCTAAGTATTTT.